Reported below is one TCR beta chain. Data came from immunoSEQ multiplex PCR; TCRdb stores just in-frame clones and leaves some out. The sample includes roughly 49,000 clones, around 93% of them seen just once. The record originates from a study of T cell changes during pregnancy in multiple sclerosis. This CDR3 has 15 amino acids. CDR1 and CDR2 (germline): SGHTA, FQGTGA. With V trimmed by 6 bases and J by 0 bases, 3 bases remained unmatched. Here the sequenced sample was peripheral blood, taken after pregnancy. The genes are TRBV7-3 and TRBJ1-4, with 8 bases that match TRBD1. This clonotype was obtained from a female donor with multiple sclerosis, enrolled in a pregnancy study. The CDR3 region is CASRTGESTNEKLFF. CDR3 nucleotide sequence: TGTGCCAGCAGGACAGGGGAATCAACTAATGAAAAACTGTTTTTT.